Listed here are 10 T cell receptor beta chains from one sample, sequenced in a study of vaccination and CD4 T cells after COVID-19. Specified treatment: roughly 11-day PBMC culture with coronavirus spike peptide pools or control peptides (ViraFEST assay). Sequenced with the Oncomine TCR Beta short-read assay was DNA taken from cultured CD4+ T cells. One entry per CDR3 protein, called by TCRdb with MiXCR from the PCR reads. The table has approximately 12,000 distinct CDR3 sequences, 50% seen once. These receptors lack a known antigen. Sequencing was performed on CD4+ T cells from blood, cultured in vitro. The receptor set was obtained from a human donor who had recovered from COVID-19.

The rearrangement joins TRBV2 to TRBJ2-5, with a tentative D call TRBD1 (6 bases). V was shortened by 5 bases and J by 4 bases, with 11 bases between the two germline ends. Germline CDR1 SNHLY, CDR2 FYNNEI. The length of the CDR3 is 13 residues. CDR3 loop: CASSTDSRETQYF. Written as DNA, the CDR3 is TGTGCCAGCAGTACGGACAGCAGAGAGACCCAGTACTTC.

V usage is TRBV20-1 and J usage is TRBJ2-3, with TRBD2 matching 9 bases. Trimming at V came to 3 bases and at J to 4 bases, leaving 11 bases not matched to a gene. The CDR3 spans 16 residues. Germline V CDR1 and CDR2: DFQATT, SNEGSKA (reference sequence). CDR3 region: CSARVLTSGLPDTQYF. The DNA for the CDR3 is TGCAGTGCTAGGGTTCTAACTAGCGGGTTGCCAGATACGCAGTATTTT.

This clonotype is categorized as large. The rearrangement joins TRBV28 to TRBJ1-5; D is unresolved. Trimming removed 5 bases at V and 2 bases at J, with 13 bases between. The CDR3 is made up of 15 amino acids. The germline CDR1 and CDR2 sequences are MDHEN and SYDVKM. The CDR3 here is CASSPASGGNQPQHF. The CDR3 nucleotides are TGTGCCAGCAGTCCCGCTAGTGGCGGCAATCAGCCCCAGCATTTT. The complete variable domain, with remaining parts taken from reference TRBV28 and TRBJ1-5, reads DVKVTQSSRYLVKRTGEKVFLECVQDMDHENMFWYRQDPGLGLRLIYFSYDVKMKEKGDIPEGYSVSREKKERFSLILESASTNQTSMYLCASSPASGGNQPQHFGDGTRLSIL.

This clonotype showed up just a few times. This chain connects TRBV28 to TRBJ1-5; no clear D gene. V was pared by 3 bases and J by 0 bases, with 9 bases between. CDR1 is MDHEN, CDR2 SYDVKM, per germline. CDR3 length: 15 amino acids. In DNA form, the CDR3 reads TGTGCCAGCAGTTTGTACAAGAATAGCAATCAGCCCCAGCATTTT. Translating it yields CASSLYKNSNQPQHF.

This clonotype is a singleton in its sample. The chain links TRBV7-2 to TRBJ1-3; D is perhaps TRBD1 (5 bases). Germline V gene lookup returns CDR1 SGHTA and CDR2 FQGNSA. The V gene lost 3 bases and the J gene lost 4 bases, with 7 bases spanning the gap. This CDR3 contains 13 residues. CDR3 nucleotides: TGTGCCAGCAGCTTGGGACTGGGAAACACCATATATTTT. Protein sequence: CASSLGLGNTIYF.

The chain is built from TRBV7-3 and TRBJ2-1, with D unclear. Trimming pared 0 bases from V and 6 bases from J, leaving 6 bases between. The CDR3 has 13 amino acids. Germline V CDR1 and CDR2: SGHTA, FQGTGA. In DNA form, the CDR3 reads TGTGCCAGCAGCTTAACTCCCGGCAATGAGCAGTTCTTC. Amino acids: CASSLTPGNEQFF.

This clonotype appeared a few times. The genes are TRBV20-1 and TRBJ2-7; 9 bases agree with TRBD2. The ends lost 6 bases at V and 2 bases at J; junction bases unmatched: 11. Per germline, CDR1 DFQATT and CDR2 SNEGSKA (reference sequence). The CDR3 length is 15 residues. The CDR3 region has the DNA TGCAGTGCATATCAAGCGGGAGGACCCCCCTACGAGCAGTACTTC. Its translation: CSAYQAGGPPYEQYF.

V gene TRBV6-1 combines with J gene TRBJ2-7; 7 bases fit TRBD1. V shed 5 bases, J shed 1 base, and the junction held 8 bases outside the gene matches. Germline V lookup: CDR1 MNHNS, CDR2 SASEGT. The length of the CDR3 is 15 residues. The CDR3 bases are TGTGCCAGCAGTCACAACCGACAGGGATCCTACGAGCAGTACTTC. Translation: CASSHNRQGSYEQYF.

This rearrangement joins TRBV10-3 to TRBJ1-6; D gene ambiguous. CDR1 is ENHRY and CDR2 is SYGVKD in the germline V gene. CDR3 size: 15 residues. Trimming pared 3 bases from V and 7 bases from J, leaving 13 bases between. CDR3 protein: CAISDSGRRNSPLHF. CDR3 sequence (DNA): TGTGCCATCAGTGACTCGGGCAGGCGGAATTCACCCCTCCACTTT.

This clonotype has only a few counts. The V call is TRBV20-1, the J call TRBJ2-7; TRBD2 matches 9 bases. CDR1 and CDR2 from the germline V gene are DFQATT and SNEGSKA (reference sequence). This CDR3 comprises 17 residues. J lost 4 bases, V lost 0 bases, and 13 bases had no gene match. CDR3: CSARDHLWLAGTYEQYF. The CDR3 region has the DNA TGCAGTGCTAGAGATCATCTGTGGCTAGCGGGAACTTACGAGCAGTACTTC.